This entry concerns a single TCR beta chain. The data derive from a study of blood T cell repertoires in COVID-19. In the study overall: The study drew acute and convalescent COVID-19 samples from the United States, Italy and Spain. Nucleic acid was either cDNA or gDNA, and it came from T cells, B-cell-depleted T cells, or PBMCs.

The CDR3 has 15 amino acids. Germline V CDR1 and CDR2: MDHEN, SYDVKM. V gave up 2 bases and J gave up 2 bases, with 9 bases separating them. Authors' data handling: Amplification of reference gene primers was used by the study to estimate nucleated cell counts. Assay: immunoSEQ multiplex PCR; the TCRdb copy retains only in-frame clones and omits some. V and J calls and clone size follow that table, whereas D and trimming were derived from the DNA. The sample consists of around 39,000 clones, 70% to 90% of them appearing once. The chain is built from TRBV28 and TRBJ2-2; D possibly corresponds to TRBD1 (5 bases). The sequence came from a man aged 60-69 years with active COVID-19. Specimen: peripheral blood. Here the CDR3 reads CASSLGQGNTGELFF. In DNA, the CDR3 is TGTGCCAGCAGTTTAGGGCAGGGTAACACCGGGGAGCTGTTTTTT.